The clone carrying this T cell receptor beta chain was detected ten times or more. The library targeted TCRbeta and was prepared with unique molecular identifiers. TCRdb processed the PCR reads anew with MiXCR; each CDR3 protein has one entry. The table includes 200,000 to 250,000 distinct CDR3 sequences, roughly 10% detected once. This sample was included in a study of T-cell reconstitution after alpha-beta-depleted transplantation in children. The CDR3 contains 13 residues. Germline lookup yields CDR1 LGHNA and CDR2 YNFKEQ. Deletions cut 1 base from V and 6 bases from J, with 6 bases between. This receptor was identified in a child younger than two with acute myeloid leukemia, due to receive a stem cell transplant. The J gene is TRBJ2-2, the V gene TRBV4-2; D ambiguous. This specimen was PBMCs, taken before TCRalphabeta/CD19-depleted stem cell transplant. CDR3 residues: CASSQVLSGELFF. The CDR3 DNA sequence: TGTGCCAGCAGCCAAGTTCTGTCCGGGGAGCTGTTTTTT.